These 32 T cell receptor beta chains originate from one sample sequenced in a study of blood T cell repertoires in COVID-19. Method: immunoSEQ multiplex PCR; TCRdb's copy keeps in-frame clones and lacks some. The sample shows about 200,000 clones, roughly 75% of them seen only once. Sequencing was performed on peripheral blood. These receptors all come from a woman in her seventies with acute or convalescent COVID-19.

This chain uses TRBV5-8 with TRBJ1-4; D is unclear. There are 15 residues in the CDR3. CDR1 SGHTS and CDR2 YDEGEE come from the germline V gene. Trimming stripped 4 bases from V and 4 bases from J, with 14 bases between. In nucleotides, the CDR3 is TGTGCCAGCAGCGCCAGCCAGCGACTTAATGAAAAACTGTTTTTT. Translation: CASSASQRLNEKLFF.

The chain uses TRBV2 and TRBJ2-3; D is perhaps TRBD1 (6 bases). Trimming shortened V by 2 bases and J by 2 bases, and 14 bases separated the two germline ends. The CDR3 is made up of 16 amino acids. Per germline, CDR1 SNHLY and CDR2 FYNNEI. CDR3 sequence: CASSEQGQGITDTQYF. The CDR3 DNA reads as TGTGCCAGCAGTGAACAAGGGCAGGGGATCACAGATACGCAGTATTTT.

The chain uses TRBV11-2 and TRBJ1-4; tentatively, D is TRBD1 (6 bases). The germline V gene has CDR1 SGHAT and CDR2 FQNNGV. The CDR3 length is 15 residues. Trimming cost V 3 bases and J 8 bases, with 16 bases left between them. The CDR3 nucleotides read TGTGCCAGCAGCTTGGCCCCATCCGGGACAGAAAAACTGTTTTTT. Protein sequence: CASSLAPSGTEKLFF.

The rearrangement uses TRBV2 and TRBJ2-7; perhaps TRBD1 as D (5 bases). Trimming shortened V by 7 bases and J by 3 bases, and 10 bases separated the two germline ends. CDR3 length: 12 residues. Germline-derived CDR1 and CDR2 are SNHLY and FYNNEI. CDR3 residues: CASTRQSYEQYF. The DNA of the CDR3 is TGTGCCAGCACGCGACAGAGCTACGAGCAGTACTTC.

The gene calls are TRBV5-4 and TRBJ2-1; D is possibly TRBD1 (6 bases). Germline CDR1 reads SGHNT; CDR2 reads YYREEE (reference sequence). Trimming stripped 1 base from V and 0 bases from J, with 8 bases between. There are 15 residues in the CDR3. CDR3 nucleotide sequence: TGTGCCAGCAGCTTGACAGGGAGCTCCTACAATGAGCAGTTCTTC. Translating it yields CASSLTGSSYNEQFF.

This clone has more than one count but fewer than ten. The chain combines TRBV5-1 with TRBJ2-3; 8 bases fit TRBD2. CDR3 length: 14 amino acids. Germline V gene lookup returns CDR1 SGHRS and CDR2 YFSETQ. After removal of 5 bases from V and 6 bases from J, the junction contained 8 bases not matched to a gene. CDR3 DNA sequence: TGCGCCAGCAGTTTAAGCGGGGGTCGGGATACGCAGTATTTT. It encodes CASSLSGGRDTQYF.

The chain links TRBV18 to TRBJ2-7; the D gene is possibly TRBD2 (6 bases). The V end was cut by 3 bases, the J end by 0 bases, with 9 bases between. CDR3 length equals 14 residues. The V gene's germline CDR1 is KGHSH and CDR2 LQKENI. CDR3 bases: TGTGCCAGCTCACCCGGGACTGGCTCCTACGAGCAGTACTTC. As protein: CASSPGTGSYEQYF.

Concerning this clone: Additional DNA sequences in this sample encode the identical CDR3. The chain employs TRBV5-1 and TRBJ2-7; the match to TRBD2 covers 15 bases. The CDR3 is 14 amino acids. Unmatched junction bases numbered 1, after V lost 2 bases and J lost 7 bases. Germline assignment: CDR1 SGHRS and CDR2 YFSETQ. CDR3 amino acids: CASSLGLAGGEQYF. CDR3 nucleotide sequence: TGCGCCAGCAGCTTAGGACTAGCGGGAGGGGAGCAGTACTTC. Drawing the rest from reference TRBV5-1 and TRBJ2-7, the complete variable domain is KAGVTQTPRYLIKTRGQQVTLSCSPISGHRSVSWYQQTPGQGLQFLFEYFSETQRNKGNFPGRFSGRQFSNSRSEMNVSTLELGDSALYLCASSLGLAGGEQYFGPGTRLTVT.

CDR3 nucleotides: TGTGCCAGCAGCCAAGGCGAGAGCAGGGGGACAGATACGCAGTATTTT. This encodes CASSQGESRGTDTQYF. V gene TRBV14 combines with J gene TRBJ2-3; TRBD1 matches at 7 bases. The CDR3 length is 16 residues. The germline V gene has CDR1 SGHDN and CDR2 FVKESK. Trimming took 1 base from V and 3 from J; bases not matched to a gene: 7.

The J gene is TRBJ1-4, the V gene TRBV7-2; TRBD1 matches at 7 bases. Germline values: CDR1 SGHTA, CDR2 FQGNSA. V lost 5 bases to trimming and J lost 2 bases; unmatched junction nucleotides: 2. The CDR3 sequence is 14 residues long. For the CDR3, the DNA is TGTGCCAGCAGCCGGGACAGTACTAATGAAAAACTGTTTTTT. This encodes CASSRDSTNEKLFF.

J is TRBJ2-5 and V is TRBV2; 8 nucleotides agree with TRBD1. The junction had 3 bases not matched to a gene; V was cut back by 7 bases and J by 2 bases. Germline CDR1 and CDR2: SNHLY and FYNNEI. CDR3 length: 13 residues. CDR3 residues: CASTGDRQETQYF. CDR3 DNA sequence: TGTGCCAGCACGGGGGACAGGCAAGAGACCCAGTACTTC.

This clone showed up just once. The CDR3 protein is CASSRTDQGGYTF. As DNA, the CDR3 is TGTGCCAGCAGCCGGACAGACCAAGGGGGCTACACCTTC. The genes are TRBV12-3 or TRBV12-4 and TRBJ1-2, with D perhaps TRBD1 (6 bases). V was clipped by 6 bases and J by 8 bases, with 16 bases between them. The CDR3 length is 13 residues.

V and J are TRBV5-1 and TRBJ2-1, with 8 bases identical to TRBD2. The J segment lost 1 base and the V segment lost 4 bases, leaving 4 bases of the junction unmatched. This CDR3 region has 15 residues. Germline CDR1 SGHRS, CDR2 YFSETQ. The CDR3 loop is CASSTLAGSYNEQFF. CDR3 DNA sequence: TGCGCCAGCAGCACCCTAGCGGGTTCCTACAATGAGCAGTTCTTC.

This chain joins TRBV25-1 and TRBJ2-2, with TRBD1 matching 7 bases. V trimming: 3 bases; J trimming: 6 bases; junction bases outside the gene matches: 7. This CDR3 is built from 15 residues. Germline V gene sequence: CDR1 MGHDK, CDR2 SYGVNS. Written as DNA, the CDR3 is TGTGCCAGCAGTGATGGACAGGCCTTGGCCGGGGAGCTGTTTTTT. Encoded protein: CASSDGQALAGELFF.

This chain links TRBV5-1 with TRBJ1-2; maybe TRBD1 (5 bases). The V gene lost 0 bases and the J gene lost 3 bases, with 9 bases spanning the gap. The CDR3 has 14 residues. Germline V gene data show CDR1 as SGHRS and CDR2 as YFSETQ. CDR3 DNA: TGCGCCAGCAGCTTGGACAGGTCCTACTATGGCTACACCTTC. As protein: CASSLDRSYYGYTF.

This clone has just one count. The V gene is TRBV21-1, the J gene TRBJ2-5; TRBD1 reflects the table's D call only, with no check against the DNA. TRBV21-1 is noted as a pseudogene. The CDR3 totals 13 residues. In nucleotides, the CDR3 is TGTGCCAGCAAAACCCAGGGTGCAGAGACCCAGTACTTC. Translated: CASKTQGAETQYF.

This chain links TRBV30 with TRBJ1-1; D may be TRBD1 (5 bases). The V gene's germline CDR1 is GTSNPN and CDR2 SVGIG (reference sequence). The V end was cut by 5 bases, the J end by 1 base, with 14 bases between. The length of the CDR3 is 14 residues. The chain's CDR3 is CAWGPGGANTEAFF. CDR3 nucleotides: TGTGCCTGGGGACCCGGGGGAGCGAACACTGAAGCTTTCTTT.

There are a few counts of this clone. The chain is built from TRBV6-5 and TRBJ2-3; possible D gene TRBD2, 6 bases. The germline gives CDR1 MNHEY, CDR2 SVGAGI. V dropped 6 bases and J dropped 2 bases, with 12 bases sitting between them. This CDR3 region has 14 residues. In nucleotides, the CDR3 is TGTGCCAGCAGCCCGGGAGAGGCCACAGATACGCAGTATTTT. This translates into CASSPGEATDTQYF.

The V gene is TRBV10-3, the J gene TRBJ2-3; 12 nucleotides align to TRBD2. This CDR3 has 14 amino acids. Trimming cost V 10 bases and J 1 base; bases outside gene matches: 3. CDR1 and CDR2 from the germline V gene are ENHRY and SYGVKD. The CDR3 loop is CATRTSGGTDTQYF. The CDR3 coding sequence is TGTGCCACCCGGACTAGCGGGGGCACAGATACGCAGTATTTT.

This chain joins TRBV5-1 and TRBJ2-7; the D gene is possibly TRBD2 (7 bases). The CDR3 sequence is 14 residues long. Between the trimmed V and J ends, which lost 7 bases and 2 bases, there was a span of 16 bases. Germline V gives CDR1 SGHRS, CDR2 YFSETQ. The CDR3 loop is CASASRGGAYEQYF. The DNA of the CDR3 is TGCGCCAGCGCGTCTAGGGGGGGCGCCTACGAGCAGTACTTC.

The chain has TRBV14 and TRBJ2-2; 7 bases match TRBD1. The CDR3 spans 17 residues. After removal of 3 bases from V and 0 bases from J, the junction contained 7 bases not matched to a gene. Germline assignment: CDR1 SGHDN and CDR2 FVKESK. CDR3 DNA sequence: TGTGCCAGCAGCCATCTTCTAGGGACAGCGAACACCGGGGAGCTGTTTTTT. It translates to CASSHLLGTANTGELFF.

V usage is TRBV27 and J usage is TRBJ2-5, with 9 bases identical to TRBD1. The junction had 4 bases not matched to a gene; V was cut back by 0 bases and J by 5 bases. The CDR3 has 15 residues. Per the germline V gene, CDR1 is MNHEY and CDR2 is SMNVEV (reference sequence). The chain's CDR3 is CASSLSWDRAETQYF. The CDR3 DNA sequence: TGTGCCAGCAGTTTATCGTGGGACAGGGCTGAGACCCAGTACTTC.

CDR3 in DNA: TGTGCCAGCAGTGATTTCAGGACAGGTCGGGAAAAACTGTTTTTT. Translation: CASSDFRTGREKLFF. The J gene is TRBJ1-4, the V gene TRBV2; 7 nucleotides line up with TRBD1. Germline V lookup: CDR1 SNHLY, CDR2 FYNNEI. The CDR3 has 15 residues. V lost 3 bases and J lost 8; bases outside the gene matches: 9. The full variable domain, completed using reference TRBV2 and TRBJ1-4, is EPEVTQTPSHQVTQMGQEVILRCVPISNHLYFYWYRQILGQKVEFLVSFYNNEISEKSEIFDDQFSVERPDGSNFTLKIRSTKLEDSAMYFCASSDFRTGREKLFFGSGTQLSVL.

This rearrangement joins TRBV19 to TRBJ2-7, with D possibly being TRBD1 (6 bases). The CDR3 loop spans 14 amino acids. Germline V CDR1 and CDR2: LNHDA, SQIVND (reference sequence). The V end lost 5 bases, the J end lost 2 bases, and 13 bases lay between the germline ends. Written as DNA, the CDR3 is TGTGCCAGTAGTCACGGGACACTCACCTACGAGCAGTACTTC. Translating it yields CASSHGTLTYEQYF.

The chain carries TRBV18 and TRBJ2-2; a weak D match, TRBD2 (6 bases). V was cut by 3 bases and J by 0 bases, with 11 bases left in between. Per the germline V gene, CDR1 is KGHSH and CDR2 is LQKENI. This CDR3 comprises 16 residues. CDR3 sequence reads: CASSPSLASNTGELFF. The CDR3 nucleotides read TGTGCCAGCTCACCTTCACTAGCTTCGAACACCGGGGAGCTGTTTTTT.

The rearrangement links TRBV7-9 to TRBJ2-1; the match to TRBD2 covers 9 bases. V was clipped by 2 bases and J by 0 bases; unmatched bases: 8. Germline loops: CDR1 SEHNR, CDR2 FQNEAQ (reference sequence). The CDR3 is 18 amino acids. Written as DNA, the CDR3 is TGTGCCAGCAGCTTACAAGCGGGGGGACCTAGCTCCTACAATGAGCAGTTCTTC. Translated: CASSLQAGGPSSYNEQFF.

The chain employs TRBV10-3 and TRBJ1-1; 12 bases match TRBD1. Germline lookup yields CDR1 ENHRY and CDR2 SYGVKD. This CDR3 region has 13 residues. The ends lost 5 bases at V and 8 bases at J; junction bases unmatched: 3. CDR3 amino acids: CAISTGTGGEAFF. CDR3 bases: TGTGCCATCAGTACCGGGACAGGGGGCGAAGCTTTCTTT.

Here the CDR3 reads CAYGQGTYQPQHF. The CDR3 DNA is TGTGCCTACGGACAGGGGACCTATCAGCCCCAGCATTTT. The chain links TRBV30 to TRBJ1-5; 9 bases are a match to TRBD1. V was pared by 7 bases and J by 5 bases, with 6 bases of the junction left unmatched. The CDR3 is 13 residues long. Germline loops: CDR1 GTSNPN, CDR2 SVGIG (reference sequence).

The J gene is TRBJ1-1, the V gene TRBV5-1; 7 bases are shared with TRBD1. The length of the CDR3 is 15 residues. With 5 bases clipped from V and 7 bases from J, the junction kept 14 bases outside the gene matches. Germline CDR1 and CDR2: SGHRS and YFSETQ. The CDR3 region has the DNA TGCGCCAGCAGGACAGGGTCCGACAGGTTGGGTGAAGCTTTCTTT. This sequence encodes CASRTGSDRLGEAFF.

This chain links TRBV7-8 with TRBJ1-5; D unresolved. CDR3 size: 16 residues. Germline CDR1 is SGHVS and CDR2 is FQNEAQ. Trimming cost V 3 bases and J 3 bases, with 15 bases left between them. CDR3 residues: CASSFRGGTDNQPQHF. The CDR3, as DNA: TGTGCCAGCAGCTTTCGGGGAGGTACGGACAATCAGCCCCAGCATTTT.

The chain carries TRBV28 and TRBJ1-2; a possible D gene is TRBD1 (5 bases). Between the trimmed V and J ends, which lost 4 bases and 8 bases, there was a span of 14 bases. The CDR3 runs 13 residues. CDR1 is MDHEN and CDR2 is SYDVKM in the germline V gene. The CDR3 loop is CASSSPDTRGYTF. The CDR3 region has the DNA TGTGCCAGCAGTTCCCCGGACACCCGGGGCTACACCTTC.

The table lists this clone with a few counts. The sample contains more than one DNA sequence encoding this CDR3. Here the CDR3 reads CASSENRGNQPQHF. As DNA, the CDR3 is TGTGCCAGCAGTGAAAACAGGGGCAATCAGCCCCAGCATTTT. The chain links TRBV2 to TRBJ1-5; D perhaps matches TRBD1 (6 bases). This CDR3 has 14 residues. Germline loops: CDR1 SNHLY, CDR2 FYNNEI. Trimming removed 2 bases from V and 2 bases from J, with 7 bases in between.